The 17 T cell receptor beta chains given below trace back to one sample, sequenced in a study of response to subunit inactivated influenza vaccine. MiXCR, applied by TCRdb to the RT-PCR reads, yields one record per CDR3 protein. In the table there are 170,000 or so distinct CDR3 sequences, about 11% of which are singletons. Source: CD8+ T cells sorted from PBMCs, taken around 25 months after vaccination. All receptors derive from a man in his fifties or sixties who received an inactivated influenza vaccine.

This clonotype was recorded at least ten times. The chain carries TRBV7-9 and TRBJ2-7; D not resolved. In germline, CDR1 is SEHNR, CDR2 FQNEAQ (reference sequence). V lost 1 base, J lost 0 bases, and 4 bases lay in between. The length of the CDR3 is 13 residues. The CDR3 spells CASSLDFSYEQYF. CDR3 nucleotide sequence: TGTGCCAGCAGCTTAGATTTCTCCTACGAGCAGTACTTC.

This clonotype came up many times. The chain carries TRBV12-3 or TRBV12-4 and TRBJ2-1; 14 bases align to TRBD2. CDR3 length: 17 residues. V gave up 5 bases and J gave up 2 bases; unmatched junction bases: 5. This CDR3 reads CASSRGTSGGPYNEQFF. CDR3 nucleotide sequence: TGTGCCAGCAGTCGAGGGACTAGCGGGGGCCCCTACAATGAGCAGTTCTTC.

For the CDR3, the DNA is TGCAGTGCTAGAGATCTACGCGGGACCTCCTACGAGCAGTACTTC. Translating gives CSARDLRGTSYEQYF. V gene TRBV20-1 combines with J gene TRBJ2-7; tentatively, D is TRBD2 (6 bases). The CDR3 is 15 amino acids. V lost 0 bases and J 0 bases, leaving 12 bases between the germline ends. CDR1 and CDR2 (germline): DFQATT, SNEGSKA (reference sequence).

This clonotype occurred many times. The chain employs TRBV7-2 and TRBJ2-3, with D unresolved. The CDR3 loop spans 11 amino acids. Deletions cut 3 bases from V and 4 bases from J, with 2 bases between. Per germline, CDR1 SGHTA and CDR2 FQGNSA. The CDR3 is CASSFSDTQYF. As DNA, the CDR3 is TGTGCCAGCAGCTTCTCAGATACGCAGTATTTT. Using reference TRBV7-2 and TRBJ2-3 for the parts outside the CDR3, the full variable domain is GAGVSQSPSNKVTEKGKDVELRCDPISGHTALYWYRQSLGQGLEFLIYFQGNSAPDKSGLPSDRFSAERTGGSVSTLTIQRTQQEDSAVYLCASSFSDTQYFGPGTRLTVL.

The chain is built from TRBV28 and TRBJ2-1; perhaps D is TRBD1 or TRBD2 (5 bases each). Per the germline V gene, CDR1 is MDHEN and CDR2 is SYDVKM. Trimming removed 3 bases from V and 0 bases from J, with 12 bases in between. There are 16 residues in the CDR3. The CDR3 protein is CASSFGTFRSYNEQFF. The CDR3 DNA is TGTGCCAGCAGTTTCGGGACCTTCCGCTCCTACAATGAGCAGTTCTTC.

This clonotype was found many times. The CDR3: CASSLTLSGANVLTF. The DNA of the CDR3 is TGTGCCAGCAGCCTAACGCTCTCCGGGGCCAACGTCCTGACTTTC. This chain connects TRBV3-1 to TRBJ2-6; unclear D gene. Trimming took off 4 bases at V and 4 bases at J, with 11 bases between the two ends. Germline CDR1 is LGHDT and CDR2 is YNNKEL (reference sequence). This CDR3 is 15 amino acids long.

This clonotype has only a few counts. The chain employs TRBV6-2 or TRBV6-3 and TRBJ2-1, with a weak D call TRBD1 (7 bases). Trimming pared 1 base from V and 5 bases from J, leaving 12 bases between. The CDR3 runs 15 residues. Germline CDR1 reads MNHEY; CDR2 reads SVGEGT. The CDR3 reads CASSYFAGQNNEQFF. In DNA, the CDR3 is TGTGCCAGCAGTTACTTTGCGGGACAGAACAATGAGCAGTTCTTC.

The CDR3 here is CASSSPGLAGAGLFF. As DNA, the CDR3 is TGTGCCAGCAGTAGCCCCGGGCTAGCGGGAGCGGGGCTGTTTTTT. J is TRBJ2-2 and V is TRBV12-3 or TRBV12-4, with 10 nucleotides matching TRBD2. Trimming cost V 5 bases and J 13 bases; bases outside gene matches: 13. CDR3 length: 15 amino acids.

Many counts were recorded for this clonotype. The chain employs TRBV20-1 and TRBJ2-7; maybe TRBD1 (5 bases). The CDR3 is 12 residues long. Germline CDR1 DFQATT, CDR2 SNEGSKA (reference sequence). Trimming pared 5 bases from V and 0 bases from J, leaving 8 bases between. CDR3 sequence reads: CSARDSSYEQYF. The DNA for the CDR3 is TGCAGTGCTCGCGACAGCTCCTACGAGCAGTACTTC.

This clonotype was observed a few times. This chain links TRBV15 with TRBJ2-5; D possibly corresponds to TRBD2 (5 bases). Germline CDR1 LNHNV, CDR2 YYDKDF (reference sequence). CDR3 length: 13 residues. Trimming stripped 6 bases from V and 1 base from J, with 9 bases between. The CDR3 here is CATRDLGQETQYF. The CDR3 DNA follows: TGTGCCACCAGGGACTTGGGCCAAGAGACCCAGTACTTC.

This clonotype was counted a few times. The genes are TRBV6-2 or TRBV6-3 and TRBJ1-1; D perhaps matches TRBD1 (6 bases). Germline V gives CDR1 MNHEY, CDR2 SVGEGT. CDR3 length: 12 amino acids. V lost 6 bases and J lost 7, with 12 bases in between. CDR3 DNA sequence: TGTGCCAGCAGCTCAGGACAGTTTGAAGCTTTCTTT. It codes for CASSSGQFEAFF.

This clonotype has a count of ten or more. The V and J genes are TRBV7-9 and TRBJ2-3; D perhaps matches TRBD1 (6 bases). This CDR3 is built from 15 residues. The germline V gene has CDR1 SEHNR and CDR2 FQNEAQ (reference sequence). V was cut by 6 bases and J by 1 base, with 14 bases left in between. This CDR3 reads CASRQQGEGTDTQYF. The CDR3 region has the DNA TGTGCCAGCAGGCAACAGGGTGAGGGCACAGATACGCAGTATTTT.

V usage is TRBV12-3 or TRBV12-4 and J usage is TRBJ2-1; D perhaps matches TRBD1 (7 bases). The CDR3 covers 16 residues. V lost 2 bases and J 9 bases, leaving 20 bases between the germline ends. The CDR3 sequence is CASSLSPTGTFTEQFF. The CDR3 DNA follows: TGTGCCAGCAGTTTAAGTCCGACAGGGACTTTTACTGAGCAGTTCTTC.

The rearrangement joins TRBV7-6 to TRBJ1-5, with unresolved D. The CDR3 totals 14 residues. Trimming took 0 bases from V and 6 from J, leaving 9 bases between them. Germline V gene sequence: CDR1 SGHVS, CDR2 FNYEAQ. In nucleotides, the CDR3 is TGTGCCAGCAGCTTAGCGGGGTCGGGTCAGCCCCAGCATTTT. As protein: CASSLAGSGQPQHF.

The V call is TRBV20-1, the J call TRBJ2-1, with 7 bases that match TRBD2. The CDR3 totals 16 residues. V was pared by 3 bases and J by 0 bases, with 8 bases of the junction left unmatched. The germline V gene has CDR1 DFQATT and CDR2 SNEGSKA (reference sequence). The CDR3 coding sequence is TGCAGTGCTAGCCCCCAGGGCGGGAGCTCCTACAATGAGCAGTTCTTC. Translating gives CSASPQGGSSYNEQFF.

The gene calls are TRBV2 and TRBJ1-2, with D uncertain. Germline-derived CDR1 and CDR2 are SNHLY and FYNNEI. The CDR3 sequence is 11 residues long. The germline V and J ends were trimmed by 7 bases and 8 bases, with 11 bases remaining between them. The CDR3 spells CASKDPSGYTF. CDR3 nucleotide sequence: TGTGCCAGCAAGGACCCGAGCGGCTACACCTTC. The complete variable domain, with remaining parts taken from reference TRBV2 and TRBJ1-2, reads EPEVTQTPSHQVTQMGQEVILRCVPISNHLYFYWYRQILGQKVEFLVSFYNNEISEKSEIFDDQFSVERPDGSNFTLKIRSTKLEDSAMYFCASKDPSGYTFGSGTRLTVV.

The DNA for the CDR3 is TGTGCCAGTAGTATCAGACACCAGTTAGCCAAAAACATTCAGTACTTC. This codes for CASSIRHQLAKNIQYF. This sequence joins TRBV19 and TRBJ2-4, with D uncertain. Germline-derived CDR1 and CDR2 are LNHDA and SQIVND (reference sequence). CDR3 length equals 16 residues. The ends were cut back, 3 bases at V and 0 bases at J, with 12 bases in the middle.